What follows are 29 T cell receptor beta chains derived from one specimen sequenced in a study of T cell changes during pregnancy in multiple sclerosis. Data came from immunoSEQ multiplex PCR; TCRdb stores just in-frame clones and leaves some out. The sample consists of 65,000 to 75,000 clones, approximately 91% of them appearing once. The source was peripheral blood, collected in the second trimester of pregnancy. The source of these receptors is a female donor with multiple sclerosis, enrolled in a pregnancy study.

This chain joins TRBV6-6 and TRBJ2-2, with a possible D match to TRBD1 (5 bases). Germline V gives CDR1 MNHNY, CDR2 SVGAGI (reference sequence). Trimming shortened V by 5 bases and J by 4 bases, and 17 bases separated the two germline ends. The CDR3 has 16 residues. The CDR3 reads CASSPSGKGITGELFF. The CDR3 DNA is TGTGCCAGCAGTCCCTCAGGGAAGGGTATCACCGGGGAGCTGTTTTTT.

The chain has TRBV19 and TRBJ1-1; 11 positions agree with TRBD1. Germline CDR1 LNHDA, CDR2 SQIVND (reference sequence). The CDR3 covers 15 residues. The trim removed 5 bases at V and 4 bases at J, leaving 6 bases unmatched. The CDR3 here is CASSLPGQGGTEAFF. Written as DNA, the CDR3 is TGTGCCAGTAGTCTTCCGGGACAGGGGGGCACTGAAGCTTTCTTT.

This chain uses TRBV21-1 with TRBJ2-6; the table's D call, TRBD1, was not checked against the DNA. TRBV21-1 is described as a pseudogene. The CDR3 is made up of 18 amino acids. The CDR3 DNA follows: TGTGCCAGCAGTTCGGGACAGGGCGACCGTGGTGGGGCCAACGTCCTGACTTTC. Protein: CASSSGQGDRGGANVLTF.

This sequence joins TRBV19 and TRBJ1-4, with 9 bases lining up with TRBD1. CDR3 length: 13 amino acids. The germline V gene has CDR1 LNHDA and CDR2 SQIVND (reference sequence). V shed 5 bases and J 5 bases; nucleotides not matched to a gene: 0. CDR3 sequence (DNA): TGTGCCAGTAGTGACAGGGGGAATGAAAAACTGTTTTTT. Translation gives CASSDRGNEKLFF.

This chain connects TRBV7-6 to TRBJ2-2; D remains ambiguous. This CDR3 has 16 residues. Germline V CDR1 and CDR2: SGHVS, FNYEAQ. Trimming pared 0 bases from V and 0 bases from J, leaving 8 bases between. The CDR3, as DNA: TGTGCCAGCAGCTTAGCGGCCAGGTCGAACACCGGGGAGCTGTTTTTT. Its protein product is CASSLAARSNTGELFF.

This chain connects TRBV5-4 to TRBJ1-1, with 12 bases fitting TRBD1. The CDR3 is 17 residues long. With V trimmed by 2 bases and J by 4 bases, 9 bases remained unmatched. CDR1 and CDR2 from the germline V gene are SGHNT and YYREEE (reference sequence). The chain's CDR3 is CASSFRDRGRMGTEAFF. DNA for the CDR3: TGTGCCAGCAGCTTCAGGGACAGGGGGCGCATGGGCACTGAAGCTTTCTTT.

V is TRBV23-1 and J is TRBJ2-7; 11 bases line up with TRBD1. TRBV23-1 is filed as an ORF, its function uncertain. The V segment lost 8 bases and the J segment 5 bases; nucleotides outside the gene matches: 23. The CDR3 extends over 19 amino acids. The chain's CDR3 is CASGTTEGQGGGKDHEQYF. CDR3 DNA: TGCGCCAGCGGAACTACTGAGGGACAGGGGGGCGGCAAGGACCACGAGCAGTACTTC.

The chain recombines TRBV7-2 with TRBJ2-3, with 12 bases identical to TRBD2. CDR1 SGHTA and CDR2 FQGNSA come from the germline V gene. The CDR3 runs 17 residues. The J segment lost 3 bases and the V segment lost 5 bases, leaving 9 bases of the junction unmatched. CDR3 DNA: TGTGCCAGCAGCGCCACCCCTAGCGGGGGGGTTACAGATACGCAGTATTTT. Translating gives CASSATPSGGVTDTQYF.

The V gene is TRBV5-1, the J gene TRBJ1-4; 9 positions match TRBD1. The CDR3 is 17 residues long. The V segment lost 4 bases and the J segment 0 bases; nucleotides outside the gene matches: 7. Germline V gene lookup returns CDR1 SGHRS and CDR2 YFSETQ. The CDR3 spells CASSAGTGSATNEKLFF. The CDR3 coding sequence is TGCGCCAGCAGCGCCGGGACAGGGTCGGCAACTAATGAAAAACTGTTTTTT.

Concerning this clone itself: The sample carries other DNA sequences with the same CDR3. The chain employs TRBV19 and TRBJ1-2; D is uncertain. This CDR3 region has 14 residues. The V end lost 6 bases, the J end lost 6 bases, and 17 bases lay between the germline ends. The germline V gene encodes CDR1 LNHDA and CDR2 SQIVND (reference sequence). CDR3 sequence: CASSITQLRHGYTF. The CDR3 DNA reads TGTGCCAGTAGCATAACACAGTTGCGCCATGGCTACACCTTC. The full variable domain, completed using reference TRBV19 and TRBJ1-2, is DGGITQSPKYLFRKEGQNVTLSCEQNLNHDAMYWYRQDPGQGLRLIYYSQIVNDFQKGDIAEGYSVSREKKESFPLTVTSAQKNPTAFYLCASSITQLRHGYTFGSGTRLTVV.

The rearrangement links TRBV7-2 to TRBJ1-3; TRBD1 matches at 9 bases. Germline V gene data show CDR1 as SGHTA and CDR2 as FQGNSA. V was pared by 5 bases and J by 3 bases, with 5 bases of the junction left unmatched. This CDR3 is 15 amino acids long. The CDR3 loop is CASSLRDRDGNTIYF. The CDR3 nucleotides are TGTGCCAGCAGCCTGCGGGACAGGGATGGAAACACCATATATTTT.

The chain employs TRBV6-1 and TRBJ2-1; D may be TRBD1 (5 bases). The germline V gene has CDR1 MNHNS and CDR2 SASEGT. The V end was cut by 7 bases, the J end by 7 bases, with 17 bases between. The CDR3 consists of 14 residues. This CDR3 reads CASIRDVGVNEQFF. The CDR3 DNA reads TGTGCCAGCATCAGGGATGTAGGGGTAAATGAGCAGTTCTTC.

This chain links TRBV7-9 with TRBJ2-7, with D unresolved. This CDR3 spans 12 amino acids. V was shortened by 10 bases and J by 3 bases, with 13 bases between the two germline ends. Germline-derived CDR1 and CDR2 are SEHNR and FQNEAQ (reference sequence). This CDR3 reads CATDIQVYEQYF. Here the CDR3 DNA reads TGTGCCACCGATATCCAGGTCTACGAGCAGTACTTC. The full variable domain, with the rest looked up from reference TRBV7-9 and TRBJ2-7, is DTGVSQNPRHKITKRGQNVTFRCDPISEHNRLYWYRQTLGQGPEFLTYFQNEAQLEKSRLLSDRFSAERPKGSFSTLEIQRTEQGDSAMYLCATDIQVYEQYFGPGTRLTVT.

This clone was recorded once. This sequence joins TRBV7-2 and TRBJ1-2; D is unclear. V lost 5 bases, J lost 4 bases, and 11 bases lay in between. Germline CDR1 is SGHTA and CDR2 is FQGNSA. This CDR3 region has 13 residues. The CDR3: CASSVTDIYGYTF. As DNA, the CDR3 is TGTGCCAGCAGCGTTACAGACATCTATGGCTACACCTTC. Filled out from reference TRBV7-2 and TRBJ1-2, the complete variable domain reads GAGVSQSPSNKVTEKGKDVELRCDPISGHTALYWYRQSLGQGLEFLIYFQGNSAPDKSGLPSDRFSAERTGGSVSTLTIQRTQQEDSAVYLCASSVTDIYGYTFGSGTRLTVV.

The chain combines TRBV6-5 with TRBJ1-1; 7 positions match TRBD1. CDR3 size: 15 residues. After removal of 0 bases from V and 0 bases from J, the junction contained 1 base not matched to a gene. In germline, CDR1 is MNHEY, CDR2 SVGAGI. CDR3 DNA: TGTGCCAGCAGTTACTCGGGACAGTTGAACACTGAAGCTTTCTTT. Amino acids: CASSYSGQLNTEAFF.

J is TRBJ2-7 and V is TRBV6-5, with D possibly TRBD2 on 5 matching bases. The CDR3 loop spans 15 amino acids. CDR1 and CDR2 from the germline V gene are MNHEY and SVGAGI. V lost 7 bases and J lost 3, with 19 bases in between. CDR3 DNA sequence: TGTGCCAGCATCAACGGGGATGCGGGTCACTACGAGCAGTACTTC. This translates into CASINGDAGHYEQYF.

The rearrangement uses TRBV9 and TRBJ2-6; D gene ambiguous. This CDR3 is built from 15 residues. V was clipped by 0 bases and J by 3 bases, with 7 bases between them. Per germline, CDR1 SGDLS and CDR2 YYNGEE. The CDR3 bases are TGTGCCAGCAGCGTAGGAGGTGGTGGGGCCAACGTCCTGACTTTC. This gives the protein CASSVGGGGANVLTF. Full variable domain (remainder filled in from reference TRBV9 and TRBJ2-6): DSGVTQTPKHLITATGQRVTLRCSPRSGDLSVYWYQQSLDQGLQFLIQYYNGEERAKGNILERFSAQQFPDLHSELNLSSLELGDSALYFCASSVGGGGANVLTFGAGSRLTVL.

The CDR3 DNA reads TGTGCCAGCAGTGAAACTAGCGGGGGGGCATCAGATACGCAGTATTTT. It translates to CASSETSGGASDTQYF. This chain links TRBV6-1 with TRBJ2-3, with 13 positions matching TRBD2. The CDR3 has 16 residues. V was clipped by 2 bases and J by 4 bases; unmatched bases: 3. CDR1 is MNHNS, CDR2 SASEGT, per germline.

V and J are TRBV2 and TRBJ2-5, with D possibly matching TRBD1 (6 bases). The germline V and J ends were trimmed by 11 bases and 5 bases, with 21 bases remaining between them. This CDR3 contains 14 residues. CDR1 is SNHLY, CDR2 FYNNEI, per germline. CDR3: CAAGLAGAYETQYF. CDR3 DNA sequence: TGTGCCGCAGGTTTGGCAGGGGCATATGAGACCCAGTACTTC.

This clone was counted between two and nine times. The rearrangement links TRBV19 to TRBJ2-3; 9 nucleotides agree with TRBD1. This CDR3 is built from 14 residues. CDR1 is LNHDA and CDR2 is SQIVND in the germline V gene (reference sequence). V lost 5 bases to trimming and J lost 4 bases; unmatched junction nucleotides: 4. DNA of the CDR3: TGTGCCAGTAGTCGGACAGGGGAGGCAGATACGCAGTATTTT. It translates to CASSRTGEADTQYF. Full variable domain (outside the CDR3, taken from reference TRBV19 and TRBJ2-3): DGGITQSPKYLFRKEGQNVTLSCEQNLNHDAMYWYRQDPGQGLRLIYYSQIVNDFQKGDIAEGYSVSREKKESFPLTVTSAQKNPTAFYLCASSRTGEADTQYFGPGTRLTVL.

The chain links TRBV5-4 to TRBJ2-1; 14 nucleotides agree with TRBD2. Germline V gene lookup returns CDR1 SGHNT and CDR2 YYREEE (reference sequence). V lost 4 bases to trimming and J lost 4 bases; unmatched junction nucleotides: 1. The CDR3 extends over 15 amino acids. The CDR3 bases are TGTGCCAGCAGCCGGACTAGCGGGGGGTACAATGAGCAGTTCTTC. Residues: CASSRTSGGYNEQFF.

This clone has just one count. The V and J genes are TRBV7-9 and TRBJ1-5; D not resolved. The CDR3 covers 14 residues. The germline gives CDR1 SEHNR, CDR2 FQNEAQ (reference sequence). V shed 3 bases and J shed 0 bases, with 6 bases lying between them. The CDR3 here is CASSFIYSNQPQHF. The CDR3 nucleotides read TGTGCCAGCAGCTTTATATATAGCAATCAGCCCCAGCATTTT.

This clone was recorded a few times. The genes are TRBV27 and TRBJ1-1, with D possibly TRBD1 on 6 matching bases. CDR1 is MNHEY, CDR2 SMNVEV, per germline (reference sequence). V lost 7 bases and J lost 4, with 16 bases in between. The CDR3 extends over 14 amino acids. The DNA of the CDR3 is TGTGCCAGCACCCTCGAAGGGGGTGGCACTGAAGCTTTCTTT. This encodes CASTLEGGGTEAFF.

The rearrangement links TRBV7-9 to TRBJ2-1, with D possibly matching TRBD2 (7 bases). The V and J ends lost 5 bases and 9 bases respectively, with 20 bases between them. This CDR3 comprises 15 residues. Germline CDR1 SEHNR, CDR2 FQNEAQ (reference sequence). In DNA form, the CDR3 reads TGTGCCAGCAGCCTAGGAGGGGGGGAGGTCTTTGAGCAGTTCTTC. This translates into CASSLGGGEVFEQFF. The full variable domain, completed using reference TRBV7-9 and TRBJ2-1, is DTGVSQNPRHKITKRGQNVTFRCDPISEHNRLYWYRQTLGQGPEFLTYFQNEAQLEKSRLLSDRFSAERPKGSFSTLEIQRTEQGDSAMYLCASSLGGGEVFEQFFGPGTRLTVL.

In this sample, this clone turned up once. This sequence joins TRBV30 and TRBJ2-1, with 9 bases aligning to TRBD2. J was trimmed by 9 bases and V by 2 bases; bases with no gene match: 11. The CDR3 covers 15 residues. Germline V gene sequence: CDR1 GTSNPN, CDR2 SVGIG (reference sequence). The CDR3 sequence is CAWSTLASGEGEQFF. The DNA for the CDR3 is TGTGCCTGGAGTACATTGGCTAGCGGGGAGGGTGAGCAGTTCTTC. Filled out from reference TRBV30 and TRBJ2-1, the complete variable domain reads SQTIHQWPATLVQPVGSPLSLECTVEGTSNPNLYWYRQAAGRGLQLLFYSVGIGQISSEVPQNLSASRPQDRQFILSSKKLLLSDSGFYLCAWSTLASGEGEQFFGPGTRLTVL.

The table lists this clone with a few counts. J is TRBJ2-3 and V is TRBV5-6; D unresolved. The germline gives CDR1 SGHDT, CDR2 YYEEEE. V dropped 1 base and J dropped 0 bases, with 3 bases sitting between them. This CDR3 region has 13 residues. The CDR3 protein is CASSLLSTDTQYF. The CDR3 DNA is TGTGCCAGCAGCTTGCTGAGCACAGATACGCAGTATTTT.

The rearrangement uses TRBV4-2 and TRBJ1-5; D possibly corresponds to TRBD1 (5 bases). The CDR3 contains 14 residues. From germline, CDR1 is LGHNA and CDR2 YNFKEQ. The ends were cut back, 0 bases at V and 5 bases at J, with 8 bases in the middle. The CDR3 is CASSQDRGDQPQHF. CDR3 in DNA: TGTGCCAGCAGCCAAGATCGGGGGGATCAGCCCCAGCATTTT.

The chain is built from TRBV6-1 and TRBJ2-3; 9 nucleotides agree with TRBD1. In germline, CDR1 is MNHNS, CDR2 SASEGT. The length of the CDR3 is 14 residues. The J segment lost 7 bases and the V segment lost 6 bases, leaving 8 bases of the junction unmatched. CDR3 sequence: CASRDRDRAYTQYF. For the CDR3, the DNA is TGTGCCAGCAGAGACCGGGACAGGGCTTATACGCAGTATTTT.

This chain uses TRBV27 with TRBJ2-6; D may be TRBD1 (6 bases). V was trimmed by 3 bases and J by 0 bases, leaving 18 bases between them. The CDR3 has 19 residues. The germline V gene has CDR1 MNHEY and CDR2 SMNVEV (reference sequence). CDR3 in DNA: TGTGCCAGCAGTTTGGGCCCGGGACAAGAGAGCTCTGGGGCCAACGTCCTGACTTTC. Its protein is CASSLGPGQESSGANVLTF.